This TCR beta chain was sequenced in a study of shared clonotypes between healthy human individuals. Study-wide findings and caveats: Apart from blood, nothing was sampled; tissue repertoires likely differ. Among the subsets, naive ones generally showed larger estimated richness than memory ones.

In regard to this clone: Its antigen is not identified.

Germline V gives CDR1 SNHLY, CDR2 FYNNEI. V was clipped by 8 bases and J by 9 bases, with 19 bases between them. CDR3 length: 13 amino acids. Each subset's genomic DNA was split evenly across several immunoSEQ plates. Assay used: immunoSEQ multiplex PCR; TCRdb lists only in-frame clones, some missing. The sample holds some 980,000 clones, about three quarters seen once. This clonotype was sampled from a man between 18 and 29 years old in good health. Sequencing was done on a sample of memory CD4+ T cells sorted from blood. Specified subset: CD45RA-negative fraction. The chain links TRBV2 to TRBJ1-2; D may be TRBD1 (5 bases). DNA of the CDR3: TGTGCCAGCGTATATGACAGTACCGGGAGCTACACCTTC. Translation gives CASVYDSTGSYTF.